This TCR beta chain came from a study of cytomegalovirus exposure and HLA in healthy donors. PCR involved 60 Vbeta and 13 Jbeta primers. Clones were read by immunoSEQ multiplex PCR, and TCRdb kept only the in-frame ones, dropping some. This repertoire shows around 200,000 clones, approximately 90% found once; its top ten account for about 1%. Unmatched junction bases numbered 9, after V lost 3 bases and J lost 8 bases. Per germline, CDR1 LGHNA and CDR2 YNFKEQ. This CDR3 region has 15 residues. The V and J genes are TRBV4-2 and TRBJ1-4, with 7 bases lining up with TRBD1. Sequences were obtained from PBMCs. The sequence was collected from a woman under 30 in good health and CMV-seronegative. The CDR3 DNA reads as TGTGCCAGCAGCCACTACGACCCGACAGGGGAAAAACTGTTTTTT. Translated: CASSHYDPTGEKLFF.